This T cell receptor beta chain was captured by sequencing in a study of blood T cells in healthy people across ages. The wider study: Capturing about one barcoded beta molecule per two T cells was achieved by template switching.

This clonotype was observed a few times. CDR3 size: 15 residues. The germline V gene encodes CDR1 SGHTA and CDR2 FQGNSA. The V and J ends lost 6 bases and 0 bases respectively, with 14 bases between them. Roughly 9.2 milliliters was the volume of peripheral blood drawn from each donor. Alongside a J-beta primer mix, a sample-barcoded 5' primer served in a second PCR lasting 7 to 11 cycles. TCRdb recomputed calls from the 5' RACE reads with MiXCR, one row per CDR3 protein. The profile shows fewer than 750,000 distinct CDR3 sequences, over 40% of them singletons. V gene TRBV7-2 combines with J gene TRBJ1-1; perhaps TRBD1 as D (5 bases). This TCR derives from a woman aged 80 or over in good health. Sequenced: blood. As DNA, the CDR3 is TGTGCCAGCAGTCCGCGGGGACTCCTGAACACTGAAGCTTTCTTT. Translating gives CASSPRGLLNTEAFF. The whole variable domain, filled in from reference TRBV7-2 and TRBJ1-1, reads GAGVSQSPSNKVTEKGKDVELRCDPISGHTALYWYRQSLGQGLEFLIYFQGNSAPDKSGLPSDRFSAERTGGSVSTLTIQRTQQEDSAVYLCASSPRGLLNTEAFFGQGTRLTVV.